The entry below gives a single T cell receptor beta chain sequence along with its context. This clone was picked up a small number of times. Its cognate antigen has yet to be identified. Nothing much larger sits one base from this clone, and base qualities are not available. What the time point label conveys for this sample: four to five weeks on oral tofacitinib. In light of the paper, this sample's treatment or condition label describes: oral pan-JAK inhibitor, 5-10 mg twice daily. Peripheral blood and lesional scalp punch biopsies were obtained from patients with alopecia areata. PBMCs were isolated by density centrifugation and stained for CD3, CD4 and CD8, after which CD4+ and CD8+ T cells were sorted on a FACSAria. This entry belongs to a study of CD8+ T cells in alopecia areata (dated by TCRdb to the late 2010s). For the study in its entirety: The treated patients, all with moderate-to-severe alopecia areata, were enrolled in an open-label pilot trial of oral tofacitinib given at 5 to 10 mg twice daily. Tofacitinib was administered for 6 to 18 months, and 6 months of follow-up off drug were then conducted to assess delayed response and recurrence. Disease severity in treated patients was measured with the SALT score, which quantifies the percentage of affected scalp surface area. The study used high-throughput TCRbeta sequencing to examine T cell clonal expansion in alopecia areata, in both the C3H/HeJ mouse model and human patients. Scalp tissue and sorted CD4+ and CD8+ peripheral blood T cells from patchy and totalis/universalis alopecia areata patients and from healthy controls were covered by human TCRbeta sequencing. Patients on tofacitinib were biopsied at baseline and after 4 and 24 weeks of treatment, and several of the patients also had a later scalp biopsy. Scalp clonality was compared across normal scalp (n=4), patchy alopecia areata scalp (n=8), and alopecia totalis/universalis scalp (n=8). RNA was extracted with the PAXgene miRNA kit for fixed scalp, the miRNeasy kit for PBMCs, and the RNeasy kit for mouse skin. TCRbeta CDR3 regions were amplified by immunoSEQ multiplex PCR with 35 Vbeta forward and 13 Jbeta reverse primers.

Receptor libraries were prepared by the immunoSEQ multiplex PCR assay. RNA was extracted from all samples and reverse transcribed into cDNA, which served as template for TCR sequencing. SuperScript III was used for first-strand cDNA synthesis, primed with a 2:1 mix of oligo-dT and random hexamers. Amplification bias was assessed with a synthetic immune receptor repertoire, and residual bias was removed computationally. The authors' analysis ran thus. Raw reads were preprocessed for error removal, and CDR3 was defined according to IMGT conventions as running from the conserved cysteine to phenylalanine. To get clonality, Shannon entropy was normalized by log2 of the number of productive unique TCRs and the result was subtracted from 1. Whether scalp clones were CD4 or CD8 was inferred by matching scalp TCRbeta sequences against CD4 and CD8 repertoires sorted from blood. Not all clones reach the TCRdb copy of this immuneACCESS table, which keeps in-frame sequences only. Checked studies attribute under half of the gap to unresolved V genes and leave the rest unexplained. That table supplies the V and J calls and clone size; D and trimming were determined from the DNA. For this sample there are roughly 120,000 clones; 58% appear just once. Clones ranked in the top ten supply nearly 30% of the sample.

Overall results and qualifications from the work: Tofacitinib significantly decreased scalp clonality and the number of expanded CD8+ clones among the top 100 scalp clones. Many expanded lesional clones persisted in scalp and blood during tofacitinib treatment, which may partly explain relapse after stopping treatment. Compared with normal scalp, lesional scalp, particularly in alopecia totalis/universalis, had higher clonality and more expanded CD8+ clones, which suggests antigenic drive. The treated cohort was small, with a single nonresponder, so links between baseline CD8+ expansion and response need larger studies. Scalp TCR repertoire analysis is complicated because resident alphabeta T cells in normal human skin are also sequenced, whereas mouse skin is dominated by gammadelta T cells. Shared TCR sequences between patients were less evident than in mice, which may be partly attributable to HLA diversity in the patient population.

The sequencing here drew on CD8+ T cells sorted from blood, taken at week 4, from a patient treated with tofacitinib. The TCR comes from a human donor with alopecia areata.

This receptor has the CDR3 CSVDGAPANYGYTF. Read as DNA, the sequence is TGCAGCGTTGACGGAGCCCCGGCTAACTATGGCTACACCTTC. This chain is built from TRBV29-1 and TRBJ1-2; no D gene can be assigned with confidence. From the germline V gene, CDR1 is SQVTM and CDR2 is ANQGSEA. V is shortened by 3 bases, J by 0 bases, and the region joining them spans 11 bases. Counted from cysteine to phenylalanine, this CDR3 has 14 amino acids. Just the 42-base CDR3 DNA is kept, in frame starting at base 1.